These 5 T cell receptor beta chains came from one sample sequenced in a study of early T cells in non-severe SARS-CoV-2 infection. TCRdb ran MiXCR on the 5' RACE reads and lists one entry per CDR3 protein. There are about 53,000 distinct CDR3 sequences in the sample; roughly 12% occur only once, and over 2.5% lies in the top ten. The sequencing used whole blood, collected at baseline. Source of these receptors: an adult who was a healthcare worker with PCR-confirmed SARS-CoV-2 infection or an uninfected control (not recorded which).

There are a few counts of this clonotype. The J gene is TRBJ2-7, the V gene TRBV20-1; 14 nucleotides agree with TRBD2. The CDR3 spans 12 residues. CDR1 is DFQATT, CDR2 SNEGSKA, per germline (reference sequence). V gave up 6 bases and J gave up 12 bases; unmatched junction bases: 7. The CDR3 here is CSAPGLAGATYF. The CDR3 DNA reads TGCAGTGCCCCGGGACTAGCGGGAGCTACGTACTTC.

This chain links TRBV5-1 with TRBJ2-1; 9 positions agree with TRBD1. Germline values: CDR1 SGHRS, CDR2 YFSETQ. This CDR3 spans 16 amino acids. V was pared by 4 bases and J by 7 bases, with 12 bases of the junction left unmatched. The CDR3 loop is CASSPIPGQGGNEQFF. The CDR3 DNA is TGCGCCAGCAGCCCCATCCCGGGACAGGGTGGGAATGAGCAGTTCTTC.

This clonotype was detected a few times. Here the CDR3 DNA reads TGTGCCAGCAGCCAAGGGCGGACCGAGCAGTACTTC. Residues: CASSQGRTEQYF. This chain links TRBV3-1 with TRBJ2-7; no reliable D call. Deletions cut 1 base from V and 6 bases from J, with 7 bases between. Per the germline V gene, CDR1 is LGHDT and CDR2 is YNNKEL (reference sequence). The CDR3 has 12 amino acids.

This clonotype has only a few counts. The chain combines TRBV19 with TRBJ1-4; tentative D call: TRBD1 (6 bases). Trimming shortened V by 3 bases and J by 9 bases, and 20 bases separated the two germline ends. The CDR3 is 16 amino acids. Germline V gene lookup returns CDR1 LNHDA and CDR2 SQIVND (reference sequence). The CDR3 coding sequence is TGTGCCAGTAGTATCATCGGACAGAGCTTAATGAAAAAACTGTTTTTT. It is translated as CASSIIGQSLMKKLFF.

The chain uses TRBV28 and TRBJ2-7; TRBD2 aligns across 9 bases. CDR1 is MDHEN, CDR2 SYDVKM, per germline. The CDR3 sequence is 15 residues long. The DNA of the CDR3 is TGTGCAAGCCAGTTGCCTAGCGGGACCTCGTACGAGCAGTACTTC. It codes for CASQLPSGTSYEQYF.